The 30 T cell receptor beta chains below all came from one sample that was sequenced in a study of T cell repertoires in cytomegalovirus infection. These receptors have no identified antigens. TCRdb recomputed calls from the reads with MiXCR, one row per CDR3 protein. Among 350,000 to 400,000 distinct CDR3 sequences, about 35% were seen once, and the ten largest hold about 14%. Sequenced material: cultured PBMCs, taken from culture after CMV antigen stimulation. The receptors stem from a human donor in good health (CMV status not recorded). Some clones in this sample may be carry-over from other donors' samples.

The chain employs TRBV4-3 and TRBJ2-1; TRBD2 aligns across 9 bases. V lost 2 bases to trimming and J lost 8 bases; unmatched junction nucleotides: 13. There are 17 residues in the CDR3. CDR1 is LGHNA and CDR2 is YSLEER in the germline V gene. CDR3 sequence reads: CASSQLLQAGGRYEQFF. In nucleotides, the CDR3 is TGCGCCAGCAGCCAATTACTGCAAGCGGGAGGCAGGTATGAGCAGTTCTTC.

This clonotype was seen once. V is TRBV7-2 and J is TRBJ1-6, with D perhaps TRBD1 (5 bases). The V end was cut by 3 bases, the J end by 15 bases, with 9 bases between. Germline V gives CDR1 SGHTA, CDR2 FQGNSA. There are 11 residues in the CDR3. Here the CDR3 DNA reads TGTGCCAGCAGCTTGGGGGGAATCCTCCACTTT. This codes for CASSLGGILHF. The full variable domain, completed using reference TRBV7-2 and TRBJ1-6, is GAGVSQSPSNKVTEKGKDVELRCDPISGHTALYWYRQSLGQGLEFLIYFQGNSAPDKSGLPSDRFSAERTGGSVSTLTIQRTQQEDSAVYLCASSLGGILHFGNGTRLTVT.

This chain uses TRBV28 with TRBJ2-4; tentatively, D is TRBD1 (5 bases). The CDR3 extends over 16 amino acids. CDR1 is MDHEN and CDR2 is SYDVKM in the germline V gene. Between the trimmed V and J ends, which lost 6 bases and 1 base, there was a span of 16 bases. Here the CDR3 reads CASSPQGSRAKNIQYF. Written as DNA, the CDR3 is TGTGCCAGCAGCCCCCAGGGATCGCGTGCCAAAAACATTCAGTACTTC.

V usage is TRBV20-1 and J usage is TRBJ2-1; 7 bases agree with TRBD1. The CDR3 runs to 14 residues. The V segment lost 2 bases and the J segment 2 bases; nucleotides outside the gene matches: 3. The germline V gene has CDR1 DFQATT and CDR2 SNEGSKA (reference sequence). CDR3 sequence (DNA): TGCAGTGCTAGACCAGGGGGAACCTACAATGAGCAGTTCTTC. It specifies CSARPGGTYNEQFF.

This clonotype appeared many times. V usage is TRBV7-2 and J usage is TRBJ1-3; weak D call: TRBD1 (6 bases). Trimming shortened V by 1 base and J by 9 bases, and 10 bases separated the two germline ends. The CDR3 consists of 13 residues. The germline CDR1 and CDR2 sequences are SGHTA and FQGNSA. The CDR3 region is CASSLDRAGTIYF. CDR3 DNA sequence: TGTGCCAGCAGCTTAGACAGGGCTGGCACCATATATTTT. Complete variable domain (other parts from reference TRBV7-2 and TRBJ1-3): GAGVSQSPSNKVTEKGKDVELRCDPISGHTALYWYRQSLGQGLEFLIYFQGNSAPDKSGLPSDRFSAERTGGSVSTLTIQRTQQEDSAVYLCASSLDRAGTIYFGEGSWLTVV.

The table lists this clonotype with many counts. The rearrangement joins TRBV2 to TRBJ2-1; D is unclear. Trimming cost V 6 bases and J 2 bases, with 14 bases left between them. Per the germline V gene, CDR1 is SNHLY and CDR2 is FYNNEI. The CDR3 is 15 amino acids. The CDR3 region is CASRGVGLTYNEQFF. In DNA, the CDR3 is TGTGCCAGCAGGGGTGTTGGGCTGACCTACAATGAGCAGTTCTTC.

This clonotype was counted only a few times. The chain recombines TRBV6-1 with TRBJ1-1; TRBD1 agrees at 7 bases. This CDR3 comprises 17 residues. The germline V gene has CDR1 MNHNS and CDR2 SASEGT. The V gene end was trimmed by 1 base and the J gene end by 0 bases; junction bases not matched to a gene: 8. CDR3 DNA sequence: TGTGCCAGCAGTGAAGTTGAGACAGGGCCACTGAACACTGAAGCTTTCTTT. Protein sequence: CASSEVETGPLNTEAFF.

This clonotype was detected many times. The chain combines TRBV7-9 with TRBJ2-5, with 8 bases that match TRBD2. The V gene's germline CDR1 is SEHNR and CDR2 FQNEAQ (reference sequence). V shed 4 bases, J shed 5 bases, and the junction held 18 bases outside the gene matches. CDR3 length equals 18 residues. CDR3 in amino acids: CASSSFGAGSGSSETQYF. The CDR3 DNA sequence: TGTGCCAGCAGCTCCTTCGGCGCAGGGAGCGGGAGTTCGGAGACCCAGTACTTC.

This clonotype was seen ten or more times. This chain links TRBV7-2 with TRBJ2-5, with D maybe TRBD2 (5 bases). CDR1 is SGHTA, CDR2 FQGNSA, per germline. The CDR3 contains 15 residues. Between the trimmed V and J ends, which lost 6 bases and 5 bases, there was a span of 19 bases. The CDR3 region is CASRPGVARSETQYF. The CDR3, as DNA: TGTGCCAGCAGGCCCGGGGTAGCGAGGTCTGAGACCCAGTACTTC. The whole variable domain, remainder taken from reference TRBV7-2 and TRBJ2-5, is GAGVSQSPSNKVTEKGKDVELRCDPISGHTALYWYRQSLGQGLEFLIYFQGNSAPDKSGLPSDRFSAERTGGSVSTLTIQRTQQEDSAVYLCASRPGVARSETQYFGPGTRLLVL.

V and J are TRBV4-3 and TRBJ2-1, with 7 bases that match TRBD2. The CDR3 is 16 residues long. Germline CDR1 reads LGHNA; CDR2 reads YSLEER. The trim removed 1 base at V and 9 bases at J, leaving 12 bases unmatched. DNA of the CDR3: TGCGCCAGCAGCCAAGGGGTGGGACTACCGTTGGGTGAGCAGTTCTTC. Its translation is CASSQGVGLPLGEQFF.

The chain combines TRBV28 with TRBJ2-1; the match to TRBD2 covers 9 bases. The CDR3 totals 15 residues. Trimming cost V 3 bases and J 8 bases; bases outside gene matches: 8. From germline, CDR1 is MDHEN and CDR2 SYDVKM. CDR3 sequence: CASSFGGRGYDEQFF. Here the CDR3 DNA reads TGTGCCAGCAGTTTCGGCGGGAGGGGATACGATGAGCAGTTCTTC.

This sequence joins TRBV24-1 and TRBJ2-1, with D unresolved. This CDR3 comprises 14 residues. CDR1 KGHDR and CDR2 SFDVKD come from the germline V gene. Trimming shortened V by 12 bases and J by 2 bases, and 16 bases separated the two germline ends. In DNA, the CDR3 is TGTGCCGTGGGTCGGGCCCTTACCTACAATGAGCAGTTCTTC. It translates to CAVGRALTYNEQFF.

This clonotype was recorded a few times. In DNA form, the CDR3 reads TGCAGTGCTAGTCTGACTAGCGGGCGAACCTACGAGCAGTACTTC. It is translated as CSASLTSGRTYEQYF. The chain uses TRBV20-1 and TRBJ2-7, with TRBD2 matching over 10 bases. V dropped 3 bases and J dropped 2; count of bases not matched to a gene: 7. This CDR3 spans 15 amino acids. Germline V gene data show CDR1 as DFQATT and CDR2 as SNEGSKA (reference sequence).

This clonotype was found once. J is TRBJ2-3 and V is TRBV12-3 or TRBV12-4; D is possibly TRBD2 (6 bases). The germline V and J ends were trimmed by 5 bases and 6 bases, with 18 bases remaining between them. The CDR3 is 15 residues long. The CDR3, as DNA: TGTGCCAGCAGTCTCTTTATGACTGGGGGGGATACGCAGTATTTT. This sequence encodes CASSLFMTGGDTQYF.

This rearrangement joins TRBV7-2 to TRBJ2-3; D ambiguous. This CDR3 region has 15 residues. Trimming shortened V by 2 bases and J by 4 bases, and 13 bases separated the two germline ends. Germline CDR1 reads SGHTA; CDR2 reads FQGNSA. The CDR3 loop is CASSLNPQLPDTQYF. The CDR3 coding sequence is TGTGCCAGCAGCTTAAACCCTCAGCTTCCAGATACGCAGTATTTT.

The chain employs TRBV6-5 and TRBJ1-2, with D hard to call. The germline CDR1 and CDR2 sequences are MNHEY and SVGAGI. Trimming pared 0 bases from V and 5 bases from J, leaving 10 bases between. The CDR3 is made up of 14 amino acids. In DNA form, the CDR3 reads TGTGCCAGCAGTTACTCCTCCCCAGGATATGGCTACACCTTC. Encoded protein: CASSYSSPGYGYTF.

This chain connects TRBV12-5 to TRBJ2-3, with D perhaps TRBD2 (5 bases). Trimming took 11 bases from V and 2 from J, leaving 20 bases between them. Germline CDR1 LGHNT, CDR2 FRNRAP. The CDR3 has 15 amino acids. CDR3 nucleotide sequence: TGTGCTTCAACCCAAGGGAGCCTTGTCACAGATACGCAGTATTTT. It is translated as CASTQGSLVTDTQYF.

This clonotype was recorded at least ten times. CDR3: CASSLSAGLGTNEQFF. CDR3 coding DNA: TGTGCCAGCAGCTTATCGGCTGGGTTGGGAACCAATGAGCAGTTCTTC. V gene TRBV7-2 combines with J gene TRBJ2-1; unclear D gene. Germline CDR1 SGHTA, CDR2 FQGNSA. The CDR3 runs 16 residues. The ends were cut back, 2 bases at V and 6 bases at J, with 17 bases in the middle.

The J gene is TRBJ2-4, the V gene TRBV6-2 or TRBV6-3; the match to TRBD1 covers 9 bases. Germline loops: CDR1 MNHEY, CDR2 SVGEGT. The CDR3 length is 18 residues. Trimming took 0 bases from V and 3 from J; bases not matched to a gene: 9. The DNA of the CDR3 is TGTGCCAGCAGTTACTCTTTCCGGGACAGGGCTCTCAAAAACATTCAGTACTTC. Its protein is CASSYSFRDRALKNIQYF.

This chain uses TRBV10-3 with TRBJ2-1; D perhaps matches TRBD1 (6 bases). Germline values: CDR1 ENHRY, CDR2 SYGVKD. CDR3 size: 13 residues. V was clipped by 5 bases and J by 4 bases, with 9 bases between them. The CDR3 sequence: CAISRTEYNEQFF. The CDR3 DNA sequence: TGTGCCATCAGTAGGACAGAATACAATGAGCAGTTCTTC.

This clonotype has just one count. V is TRBV19 and J is TRBJ2-6; D possibly matches TRBD1 or TRBD2 (5 bases each). The germline V gene has CDR1 LNHDA and CDR2 SQIVND (reference sequence). V lost 3 bases to trimming and J lost 0 bases, with 15 bases between them. The CDR3 runs 18 residues. CDR3 sequence reads: CASSMLGTFYSGANVLTF. The CDR3, as DNA: TGTGCCAGTAGTATGCTTGGGACCTTTTACTCTGGGGCCAACGTCCTGACTTTC.

This clonotype was seen repeatedly, ten times or more. CDR3 coding DNA: TGTGCCAGCAGCGGCGTTTCCCCCGGGGAGCTGTTTTTT. Protein sequence: CASSGVSPGELFF. The chain carries TRBV2 and TRBJ2-2; D gene unclear. Trimming took 6 bases from V and 6 from J, leaving 11 bases between them. Per the germline V gene, CDR1 is SNHLY and CDR2 is FYNNEI. The CDR3 loop spans 13 amino acids.

This clonotype was found many times. One end of the junction is discordant with germline, which a read error may explain. The V and J genes are TRBV7-7 and TRBJ2-1, with D tentatively TRBD1 (6 bases). Germline V gives CDR1 SSHAT, CDR2 FNYEAQ (reference sequence). CDR3 length: 15 amino acids. The CDR3 is CASSFTPDSYNEQFF. The CDR3 DNA is TGTGCTAGCAGCTTTACCCCGGACAGCTACAATGAGCAGTTCTTC.

The sample holds a few counts of this clonotype. V gene TRBV12-3 or TRBV12-4 combines with J gene TRBJ1-5; no firm D call. The CDR3 is 14 amino acids. V lost 3 bases, J lost 1 base, and 7 bases lay in between. CDR3 in amino acids: CASSFANSNQPQHF. The CDR3 region has the DNA TGTGCCAGCAGTTTCGCCAACAGCAATCAGCCCCAGCATTTT.

This clonotype has a count of ten or more. The J gene is TRBJ2-3, the V gene TRBV15; weak D call: TRBD2 (6 bases). Germline V lookup: CDR1 LNHNV, CDR2 YYDKDF (reference sequence). V lost 1 base, J lost 0 bases, and 11 bases lay in between. CDR3 length: 16 amino acids. CDR3 DNA sequence: TGTGCCACCAGCAGAGGAGCGGGTTCTAGCACAGATACGCAGTATTTT. Translated: CATSRGAGSSTDTQYF.

This chain uses TRBV19 with TRBJ1-1; 9 nucleotides align to TRBD1. Germline CDR1 and CDR2: LNHDA and SQIVND (reference sequence). After removal of 3 bases from V and 3 bases from J, the junction contained 5 bases not matched to a gene. This CDR3 is built from 15 residues. The CDR3 nucleotides are TGTGCCAGTAGTATTTACAGGGGGCGGCACACTGAAGCTTTCTTT. Translation: CASSIYRGRHTEAFF.

This clonotype was counted once. The chain recombines TRBV11-3 with TRBJ2-1; 13 bases match TRBD2. Trimming took 4 bases from V and 8 from J; bases not matched to a gene: 8. Germline loops: CDR1 SGHNT, CDR2 YENEEA. This CDR3 is 16 amino acids long. The CDR3: CASSSTWTSGRDEQFF. DNA for the CDR3: TGTGCCAGCAGCTCGACCTGGACTAGCGGGAGAGATGAGCAGTTCTTC.

The chain employs TRBV5-4 and TRBJ1-2; no reliable D call. The CDR3 has 15 residues. The V and J ends lost 0 bases and 1 base respectively, with 10 bases between them. Germline V gene data show CDR1 as SGHNT and CDR2 as YYREEE (reference sequence). CDR3 sequence (DNA): TGTGCCAGCAGCTTGGACAACAGCATTAACTATGGCTACACCTTC. It is translated as CASSLDNSINYGYTF.

The sample holds a few counts of this clonotype. The chain uses TRBV7-9 and TRBJ2-3, with unresolved D. CDR1 is SEHNR, CDR2 FQNEAQ, per germline (reference sequence). V lost 6 bases and J lost 3, with 16 bases in between. CDR3 length equals 15 residues. In DNA form, the CDR3 reads TGTGCCAGCAGAGACGTAGGAGTAGATACAGATACGCAGTATTTT. It encodes CASRDVGVDTDTQYF. The full variable domain, its missing parts supplied by reference TRBV7-9 and TRBJ2-3, is DTGVSQNPRHKITKRGQNVTFRCDPISEHNRLYWYRQTLGQGPEFLTYFQNEAQLEKSRLLSDRFSAERPKGSFSTLEIQRTEQGDSAMYLCASRDVGVDTDTQYFGPGTRLTVL.

This clonotype was counted between two and nine times. V is TRBV7-2 and J is TRBJ2-5; D may correspond to TRBD1 or TRBD2 (5 bases each). Per the germline V gene, CDR1 is SGHTA and CDR2 is FQGNSA. The CDR3 contains 15 residues. Deletions cut 4 bases from V and 2 bases from J, with 14 bases between. CDR3 in amino acids: CASSSTGTKQETQYF. DNA for the CDR3: TGTGCCAGCAGCTCGACCGGGACGAAGCAAGAGACCCAGTACTTC.